This T cell receptor (beta chain) was profiled in a study of T cells in Graves' hyperthyroidism and ophthalmopathy. Turning to the study itself: Peripheral blood was drawn at first diagnosis, prior to all treatment.

V dropped 2 bases and J dropped 4 bases, with 11 bases sitting between them. The CDR3 contains 14 residues. The germline CDR1 and CDR2 sequences are SNHLY and FYNNEI. TCR beta CDR3 regions were amplified from RNA. An initial round of RT-PCR targeting the TCR CDR3 relied on the HTBI primer set. TCRdb analysed the multiplex PCR reads with MiXCR anew, one entry per CDR3 protein. The sample consists of roughly 500,000 distinct CDR3 sequences, roughly 22% of them appearing once. The chain employs TRBV2 and TRBJ1-2; maybe TRBD1 (6 bases). The clonotype comes from a woman between 65 and 79 years old with Graves' ophthalmopathy. Source material: blood. As DNA, the CDR3 is TGTGCCAGCAGTGAACGGGGGCGAGTCTATGGCTACACCTTC. Protein sequence: CASSERGRVYGYTF.